This T cell receptor beta chain was retrieved from a study of CD8+CD57+ T cells in acquired aplastic anemia. For the study at large: When averaged, DNA from sorted CD4+ and CD8+ cells came to around 3 ug.

This clonotype was found many times. From germline, CDR1 is SGHTA and CDR2 FQGNSA. V was pared by 5 bases and J by 1 base, with 6 bases of the junction left unmatched. CDR3 length: 15 amino acids. CDR3 and TCR beta VDJ profiling relied on genomic DNA as the template. TCRdb redid the calling of the reads with MiXCR, one entry per CDR3 protein. The table has 200,000 to 250,000 distinct CDR3 sequences, 34% seen once. The sample was sorted CD4+, CD8+, or CD8+CD57+ T cells (not recorded which) from PBMCs. V is TRBV7-2 and J is TRBJ2-7, with TRBD2 matching 9 bases. The clonotype was recovered from a human donor in good health, serving as a control. The CDR3 is CASSNSGGWSYEQYF. For the CDR3, the DNA is TGTGCCAGCAGCAATAGCGGGGGCTGGTCCTACGAGCAGTACTTC. The complete variable domain, with remaining parts taken from reference TRBV7-2 and TRBJ2-7, reads GAGVSQSPSNKVTEKGKDVELRCDPISGHTALYWYRQSLGQGLEFLIYFQGNSAPDKSGLPSDRFSAERTGGSVSTLTIQRTQQEDSAVYLCASSNSGGWSYEQYFGPGTRLTVT.